A single TCR beta chain is shown here with its context. The antigen remains unidentified. This sample is drawn from a study of T cell responses to AZD1222 COVID-19 vaccine. Overall study findings and caveats: In all cases, repertoires were sampled only after the peak T cell response. Nearly half of spike-specific TCRs reportedly go after variant regions that carry no mutations.

Looked up from germline, CDR1 is GTSNPN and CDR2 is SVGIG (reference sequence). This CDR3 comprises 13 residues. The trim removed 4 bases at V and 10 bases at J, leaving 7 bases unmatched. The assay was immunoSEQ multiplex PCR, and TCRdb's table has in-frame clones only and misses some. The repertoire holds 100,000 to 150,000 clones, with 80% to 95% as singletons. This chain links TRBV30 with TRBJ1-6; 7 nucleotides agree with TRBD1. Material: peripheral blood, obtained 28 days after the second AZD1222 dose. The sequence was obtained from an adult who received the AZD1222 COVID-19 vaccine. CDR3 coding DNA: TGTGCCTGGAAGACAGGGAGTAACTCACCCCTCCACTTT. This gives the protein CAWKTGSNSPLHF.